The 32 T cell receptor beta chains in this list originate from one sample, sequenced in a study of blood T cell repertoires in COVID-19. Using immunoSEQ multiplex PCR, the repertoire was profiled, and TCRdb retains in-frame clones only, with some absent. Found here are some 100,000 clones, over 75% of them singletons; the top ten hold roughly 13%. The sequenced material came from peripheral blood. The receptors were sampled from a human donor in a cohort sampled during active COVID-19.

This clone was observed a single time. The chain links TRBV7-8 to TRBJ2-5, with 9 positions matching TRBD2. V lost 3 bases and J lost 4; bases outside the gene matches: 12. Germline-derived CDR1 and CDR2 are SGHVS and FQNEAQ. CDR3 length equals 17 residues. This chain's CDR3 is CASSFFSLAGGPETQYF. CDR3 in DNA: TGTGCCAGCAGCTTTTTTTCTCTGGCGGGGGGGCCAGAGACCCAGTACTTC.

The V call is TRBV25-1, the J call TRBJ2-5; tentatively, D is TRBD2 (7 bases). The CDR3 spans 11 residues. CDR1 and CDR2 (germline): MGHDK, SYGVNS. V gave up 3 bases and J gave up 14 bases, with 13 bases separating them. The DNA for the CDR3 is TGTGCCAGCAGTGACCGGGGGGCCCCTTACTTC. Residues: CASSDRGAPYF.

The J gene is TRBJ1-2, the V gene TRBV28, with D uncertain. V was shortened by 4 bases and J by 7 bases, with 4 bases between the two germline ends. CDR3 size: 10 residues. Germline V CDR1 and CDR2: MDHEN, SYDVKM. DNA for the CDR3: TGTGCCAGCAGTTCTTCTGGCTACACCTTC. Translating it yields CASSSSGYTF.

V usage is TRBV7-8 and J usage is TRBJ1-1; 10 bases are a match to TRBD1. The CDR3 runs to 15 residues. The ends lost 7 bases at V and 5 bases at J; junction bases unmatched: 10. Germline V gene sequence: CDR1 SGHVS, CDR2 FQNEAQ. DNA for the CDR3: TGTGCCAGCACCCTGGACAGGGGGTTATTTACTGAAGCTTTCTTT. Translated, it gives CASTLDRGLFTEAFF. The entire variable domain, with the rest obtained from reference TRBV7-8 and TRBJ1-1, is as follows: GAGVSQSPRYKVAKRGQDVALRCDPISGHVSLFWYQQALGQGPEFLTYFQNEAQLDKSGLPSDRFFAERPEGSVSTLKIQRTQQEDSAVYLCASTLDRGLFTEAFFGQGTRLTVV.

The CDR3 reads CASSHPGLRTDTQYF. The DNA of the CDR3 is TGTGCCAGCAGTCATCCGGGACTACGCACAGATACGCAGTATTTT. This rearrangement joins TRBV2 to TRBJ2-3; 7 bases match TRBD2. Germline assignment: CDR1 SNHLY and CDR2 FYNNEI. The CDR3 consists of 15 residues. J lost 1 base, V lost 5 bases, and 6 bases had no gene match.

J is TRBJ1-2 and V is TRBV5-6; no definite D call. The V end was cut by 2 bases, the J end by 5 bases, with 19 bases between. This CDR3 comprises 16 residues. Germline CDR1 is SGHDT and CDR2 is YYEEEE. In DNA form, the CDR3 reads TGTGCCAGCAGCTTTTTTGTAATCCAGTCAAGATATGGCTACACCTTC. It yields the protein CASSFFVIQSRYGYTF.

This CDR3 reads CASRLAALMWSTDTQYF. The CDR3 nucleotides read TGTGCCAGCAGACTAGCAGCCCTGATGTGGAGCACAGATACGCAGTATTTT. V and J are TRBV2 and TRBJ2-3; possible D gene TRBD2, 6 bases. Trimming removed 6 bases at V and 0 bases at J, with 19 bases between. Germline CDR1 reads SNHLY; CDR2 reads FYNNEI. This CDR3 is built from 17 residues.

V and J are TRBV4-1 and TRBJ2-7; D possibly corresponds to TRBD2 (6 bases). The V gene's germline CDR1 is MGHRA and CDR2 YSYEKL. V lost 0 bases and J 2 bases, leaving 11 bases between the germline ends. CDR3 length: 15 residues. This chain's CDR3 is CASSQDQRVTYEQYF. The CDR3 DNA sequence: TGCGCCAGCAGCCAAGACCAGCGGGTCACCTACGAGCAGTACTTC.

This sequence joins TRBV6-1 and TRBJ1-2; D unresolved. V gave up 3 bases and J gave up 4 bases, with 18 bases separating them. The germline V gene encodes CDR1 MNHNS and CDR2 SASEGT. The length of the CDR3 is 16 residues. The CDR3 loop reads CASSEPPPRVVYGYTF. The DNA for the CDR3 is TGTGCCAGCAGTGAGCCCCCTCCCCGAGTGGTCTATGGCTACACCTTC.

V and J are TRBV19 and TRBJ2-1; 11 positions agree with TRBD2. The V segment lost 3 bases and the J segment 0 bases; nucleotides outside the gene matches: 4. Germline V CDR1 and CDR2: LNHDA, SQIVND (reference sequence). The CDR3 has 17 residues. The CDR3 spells CASSISLAGGSYNEQFF. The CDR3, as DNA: TGTGCCAGTAGTATCTCCCTAGCGGGGGGCTCCTACAATGAGCAGTTCTTC.

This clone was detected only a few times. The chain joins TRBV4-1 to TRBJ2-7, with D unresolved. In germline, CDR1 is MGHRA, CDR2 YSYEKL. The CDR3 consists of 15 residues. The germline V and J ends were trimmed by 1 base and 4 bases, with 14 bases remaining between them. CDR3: CASSQAWQKRYEQYF. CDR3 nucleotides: TGCGCCAGCAGCCAAGCATGGCAGAAGAGGTACGAGCAGTACTTC.

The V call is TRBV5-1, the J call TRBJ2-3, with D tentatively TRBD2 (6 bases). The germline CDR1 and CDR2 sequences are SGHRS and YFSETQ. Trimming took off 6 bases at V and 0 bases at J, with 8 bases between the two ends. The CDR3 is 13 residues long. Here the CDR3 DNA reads TGCGCCAGCACGGAGGGAAGCACAGATACGCAGTATTTT. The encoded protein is CASTEGSTDTQYF.

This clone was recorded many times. The CDR3 sequence: CAWDDRGDQPQHF. The CDR3, as DNA: TGTGCCTGGGACGACAGGGGTGATCAGCCCCAGCATTTT. This rearrangement joins TRBV30 to TRBJ1-5; 8 bases fit TRBD1. V lost 5 bases, J lost 5 bases, and 5 bases stayed unmatched. CDR3 length: 13 residues. Germline CDR1 reads GTSNPN; CDR2 reads SVGIG (reference sequence).

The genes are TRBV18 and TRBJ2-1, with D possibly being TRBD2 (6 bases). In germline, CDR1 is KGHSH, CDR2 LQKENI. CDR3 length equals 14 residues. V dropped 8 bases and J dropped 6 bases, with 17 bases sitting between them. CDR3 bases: TGTGCCAGCCTGAACGGGGGTGTGAGCAATGAGCAGTTCTTC. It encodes CASLNGGVSNEQFF. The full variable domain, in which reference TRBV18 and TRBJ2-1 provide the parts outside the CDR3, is NAGVMQNPRHLVRRRGQEARLRCSPMKGHSHVYWYRQLPEEGLKFMVYLQKENIIDESGMPKERFSAEFPKEGPSILRIQQVVRGDSAAYFCASLNGGVSNEQFFGPGTRLTVL.

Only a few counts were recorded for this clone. Written as DNA, the CDR3 is TGTGCCAGCAGCGTAGCAATTCAGGGCGGGGAGCTGTTTTTT. It translates to CASSVAIQGGELFF. The chain employs TRBV9 and TRBJ2-2; D perhaps matches TRBD1 (5 bases). Germline V lookup: CDR1 SGDLS, CDR2 YYNGEE. The V end lost 0 bases, the J end lost 7 bases, and 10 bases lay between the germline ends. The CDR3 totals 14 residues.

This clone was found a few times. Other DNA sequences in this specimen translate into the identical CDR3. Here the CDR3 DNA reads TGTGCCATCAGTGAGTTAGCTAACTATGGCTACACCTTC. Its protein is CAISELANYGYTF. This chain connects TRBV10-3 to TRBJ1-2; no clear D gene. Trimming took 1 base from V and 0 from J, leaving 3 bases between them. Germline V gene data show CDR1 as ENHRY and CDR2 as SYGVKD. The length of the CDR3 is 13 residues.

DNA for the CDR3: TGTGCCAGCAGTTTTAGGGGACAGGGCATGGGAAAGACCCAGTACTTC. Translated: CASSFRGQGMGKTQYF. The chain carries TRBV27 and TRBJ2-5; the match to TRBD1 covers 9 bases. This CDR3 comprises 16 residues. In germline, CDR1 is MNHEY, CDR2 SMNVEV (reference sequence). V shed 3 bases and J 6 bases; nucleotides not matched to a gene: 11.

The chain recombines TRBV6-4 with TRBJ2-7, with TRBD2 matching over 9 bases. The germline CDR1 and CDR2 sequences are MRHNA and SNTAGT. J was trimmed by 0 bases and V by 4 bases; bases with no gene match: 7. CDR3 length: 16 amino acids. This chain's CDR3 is CASSASWTSDSYEQYF. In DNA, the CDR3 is TGTGCCAGCAGTGCTTCCTGGACTAGCGACTCCTACGAGCAGTACTTC.

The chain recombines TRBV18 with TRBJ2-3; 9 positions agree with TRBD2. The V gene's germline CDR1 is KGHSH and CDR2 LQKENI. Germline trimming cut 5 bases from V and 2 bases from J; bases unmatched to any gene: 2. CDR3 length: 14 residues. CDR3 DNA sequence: TGTGCCAGCTCAAGACTAGCGGACACAGATACGCAGTATTTT. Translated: CASSRLADTDTQYF. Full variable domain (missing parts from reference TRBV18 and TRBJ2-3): NAGVMQNPRHLVRRRGQEARLRCSPMKGHSHVYWYRQLPEEGLKFMVYLQKENIIDESGMPKERFSAEFPKEGPSILRIQQVVRGDSAAYFCASSRLADTDTQYFGPGTRLTVL.

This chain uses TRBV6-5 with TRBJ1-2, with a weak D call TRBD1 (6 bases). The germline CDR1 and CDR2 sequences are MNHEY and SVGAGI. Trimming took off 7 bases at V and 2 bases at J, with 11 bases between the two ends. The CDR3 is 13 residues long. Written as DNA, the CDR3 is TGTGCCAGCACACCCGGACAGAACTATGGCTACACCTTC. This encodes CASTPGQNYGYTF.

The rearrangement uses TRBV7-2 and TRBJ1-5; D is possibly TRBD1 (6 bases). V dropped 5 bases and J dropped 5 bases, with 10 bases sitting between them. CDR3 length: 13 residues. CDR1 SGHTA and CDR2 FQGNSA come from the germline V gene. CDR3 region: CASSPDRDQPQHF. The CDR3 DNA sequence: TGTGCCAGCAGCCCGGACAGAGATCAGCCCCAGCATTTT.

The CDR3 bases are TGTGCCAGCTCATCCCGGGACAACTACGAGCAGTACTTC. It specifies CASSSRDNYEQYF. The rearrangement joins TRBV18 to TRBJ2-7, with a possible D match to TRBD1 (6 bases). The CDR3 length is 13 residues. Germline V CDR1 and CDR2: KGHSH, LQKENI. The germline V and J ends were trimmed by 5 bases and 3 bases, with 11 bases remaining between them. The whole variable domain, filled in from reference TRBV18 and TRBJ2-7, reads NAGVMQNPRHLVRRRGQEARLRCSPMKGHSHVYWYRQLPEEGLKFMVYLQKENIIDESGMPKERFSAEFPKEGPSILRIQQVVRGDSAAYFCASSSRDNYEQYFGPGTRLTVT.

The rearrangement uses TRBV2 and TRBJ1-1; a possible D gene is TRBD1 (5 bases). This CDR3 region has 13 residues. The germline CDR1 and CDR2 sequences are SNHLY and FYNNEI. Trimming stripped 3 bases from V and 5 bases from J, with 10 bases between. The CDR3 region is CASSDDGGTEAFF. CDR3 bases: TGTGCCAGCAGTGACGACGGGGGTACTGAAGCTTTCTTT.

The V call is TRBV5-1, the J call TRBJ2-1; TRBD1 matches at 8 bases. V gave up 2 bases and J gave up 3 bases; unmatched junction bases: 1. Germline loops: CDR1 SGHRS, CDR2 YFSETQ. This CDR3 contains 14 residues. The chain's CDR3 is CASSFGTGYNEQFF. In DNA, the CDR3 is TGCGCCAGCAGCTTCGGGACAGGCTACAATGAGCAGTTCTTC.

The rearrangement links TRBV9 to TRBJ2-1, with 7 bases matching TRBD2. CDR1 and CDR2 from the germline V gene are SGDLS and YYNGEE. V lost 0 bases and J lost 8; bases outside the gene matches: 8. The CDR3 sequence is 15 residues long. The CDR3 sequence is CASSVGRGRAYEQFF. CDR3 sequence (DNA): TGTGCCAGCAGCGTAGGACGTGGGAGGGCCTATGAGCAGTTCTTC.

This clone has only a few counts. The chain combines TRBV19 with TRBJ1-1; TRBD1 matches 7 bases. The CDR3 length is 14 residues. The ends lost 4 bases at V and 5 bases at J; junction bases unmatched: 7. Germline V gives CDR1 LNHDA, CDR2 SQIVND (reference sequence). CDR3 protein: CASSTPTGMTEAFF. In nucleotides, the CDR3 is TGTGCCAGTAGTACCCCGACAGGGATGACTGAAGCTTTCTTT. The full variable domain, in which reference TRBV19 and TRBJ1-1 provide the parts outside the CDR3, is DGGITQSPKYLFRKEGQNVTLSCEQNLNHDAMYWYRQDPGQGLRLIYYSQIVNDFQKGDIAEGYSVSREKKESFPLTVTSAQKNPTAFYLCASSTPTGMTEAFFGQGTRLTVV.

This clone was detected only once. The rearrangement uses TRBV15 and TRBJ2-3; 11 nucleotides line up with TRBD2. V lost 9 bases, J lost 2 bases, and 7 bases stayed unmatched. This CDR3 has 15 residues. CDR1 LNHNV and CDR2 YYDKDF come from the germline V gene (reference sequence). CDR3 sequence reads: CATRRLAGTTDTQYF. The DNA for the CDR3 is TGTGCCACGCGTAGACTAGCGGGAACCACAGATACGCAGTATTTT.

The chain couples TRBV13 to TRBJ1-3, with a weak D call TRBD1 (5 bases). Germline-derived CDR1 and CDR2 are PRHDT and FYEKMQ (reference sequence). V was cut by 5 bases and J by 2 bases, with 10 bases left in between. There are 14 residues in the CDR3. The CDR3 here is CASSRTTPGNTIYF. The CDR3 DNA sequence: TGTGCCAGCAGCCGGACAACGCCTGGAAACACCATATATTTT.

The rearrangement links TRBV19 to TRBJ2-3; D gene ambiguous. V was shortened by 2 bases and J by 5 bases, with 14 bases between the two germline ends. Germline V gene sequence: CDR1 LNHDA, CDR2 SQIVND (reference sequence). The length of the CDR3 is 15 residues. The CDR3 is CASSISVVYGDTQYF. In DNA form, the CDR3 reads TGTGCCAGTAGTATAAGTGTCGTCTATGGAGATACGCAGTATTTT.

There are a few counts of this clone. The CDR3 nucleotides are TGCGCCAGCAGCGAGGGACAGGGAAATTCACCCCTCCACTTT. This sequence encodes CASSEGQGNSPLHF. The gene calls are TRBV5-1 and TRBJ1-6; 9 bases agree with TRBD1. Germline V CDR1 and CDR2: SGHRS, YFSETQ. Trimming removed 4 bases from V and 7 bases from J; junction bases left unmatched: 3. CDR3 length equals 14 residues.

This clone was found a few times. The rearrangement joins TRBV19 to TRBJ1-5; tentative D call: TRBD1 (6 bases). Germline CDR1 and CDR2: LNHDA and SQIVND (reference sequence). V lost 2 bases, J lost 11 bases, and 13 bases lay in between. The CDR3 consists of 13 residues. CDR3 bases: TGTGCCAGTAGTATATCAGGGGCAATGTCCCAGCATTTT. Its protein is CASSISGAMSQHF.

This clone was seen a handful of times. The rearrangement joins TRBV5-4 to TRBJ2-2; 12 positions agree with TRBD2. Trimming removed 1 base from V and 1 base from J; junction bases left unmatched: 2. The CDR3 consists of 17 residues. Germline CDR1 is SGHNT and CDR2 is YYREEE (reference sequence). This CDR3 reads CASSLRLAGVNTGELFF. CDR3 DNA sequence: TGTGCCAGCAGCTTGAGACTAGCGGGGGTGAACACCGGGGAGCTGTTTTTT. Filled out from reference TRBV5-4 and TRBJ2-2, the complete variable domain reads ETGVTQSPTHLIKTRGQQVTLRCSSQSGHNTVSWYQQALGQGPQFIFQYYREEENGRGNFPPRFSGLQFPNYSSELNVNALELDDSALYLCASSLRLAGVNTGELFFGEGSRLTVL.